These 4 T cell receptor beta chains were sequenced from one sample in a study of blood T cell repertoires in COVID-19. The data were produced by immunoSEQ multiplex PCR, yet TCRdb's version contains in-frame clones alone and is incomplete. The top ten hold 44% of the sample, which has 110,000 to 150,000 clones, under 90% seen once. Sequencing used peripheral blood. These receptors were taken from a human donor in a cohort sampled during active COVID-19.

This clone turned up a few times. The chain is built from TRBV6-2 or TRBV6-3 and TRBJ1-4, with TRBD1 matching over 10 bases. Germline CDR1 MNHEY, CDR2 SVGEGT. The length of the CDR3 is 16 residues. Germline trimming cut 5 bases from V and 4 bases from J; bases unmatched to any gene: 7. The CDR3 here is CASSRRQGASNEKLFF. CDR3 nucleotides: TGTGCCAGCAGTAGAAGACAGGGGGCGAGTAATGAAAAACTGTTTTTT.

This clone appeared a single time. The V call is TRBV14, the J call TRBJ2-1; 9 nucleotides line up with TRBD2. CDR3 length equals 19 residues. Germline V lookup: CDR1 SGHDN, CDR2 FVKESK. With V trimmed by 3 bases and J by 0 bases, 12 bases remained unmatched. DNA of the CDR3: TGTGCCAGCAGCCACGCGAAAGCGGGGGGACTCGTCTCCTACAATGAGCAGTTCTTC. Residues: CASSHAKAGGLVSYNEQFF.

The chain links TRBV6-5 to TRBJ2-7, with 8 bases fitting TRBD2. CDR3 length: 15 amino acids. V trimming: 6 bases; J trimming: 3 bases; junction bases outside the gene matches: 10. Germline CDR1 is MNHEY and CDR2 is SVGAGI. The CDR3 loop reads CASSGGDVGSYEQYV. CDR3 nucleotide sequence: TGTGCCAGCAGCGGGGGGGACGTTGGGAGCTACGAGCAGTACGTC.

In this sample, this clone turned up once. V usage is TRBV24-1 and J usage is TRBJ1-5; D remains unclear. This CDR3 is 13 amino acids long. Germline assignment: CDR1 KGHDR and CDR2 SFDVKD. Trimming removed 6 bases from V and 6 bases from J, with 11 bases in between. The CDR3 sequence is CATSHPGSQPQHF. CDR3 sequence (DNA): TGTGCCACCAGTCATCCAGGATCTCAGCCCCAGCATTTT.